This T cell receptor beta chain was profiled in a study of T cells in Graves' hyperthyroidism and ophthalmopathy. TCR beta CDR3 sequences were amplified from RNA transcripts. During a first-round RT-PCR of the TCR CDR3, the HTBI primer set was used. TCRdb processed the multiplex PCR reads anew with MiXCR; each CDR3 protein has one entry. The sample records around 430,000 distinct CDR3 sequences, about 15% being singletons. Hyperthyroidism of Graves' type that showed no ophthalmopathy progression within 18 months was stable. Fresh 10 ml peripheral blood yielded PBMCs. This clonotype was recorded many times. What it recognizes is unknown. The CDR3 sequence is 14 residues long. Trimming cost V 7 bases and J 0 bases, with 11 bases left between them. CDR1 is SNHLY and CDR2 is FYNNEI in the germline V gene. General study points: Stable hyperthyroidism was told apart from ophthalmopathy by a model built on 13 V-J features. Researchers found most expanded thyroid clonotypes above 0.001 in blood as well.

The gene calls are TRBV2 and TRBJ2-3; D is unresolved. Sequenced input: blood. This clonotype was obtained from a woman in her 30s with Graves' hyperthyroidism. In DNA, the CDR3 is TGTGCCAGCAACCCGTCGTCTAGCACAGATACGCAGTATTTT. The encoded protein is CASNPSSSTDTQYF.